This TCR beta chain was profiled in a study of blood T cells in healthy people across ages. This clonotype has just a few counts. The study isolated at least 7 million PBMCs from each sample. The V end lost 4 bases, the J end lost 3 bases, and 22 bases lay between the germline ends. The CDR3 is 18 residues long. Per germline, CDR1 SGDLS and CDR2 YYNGEE. With a J-beta primer mix and a sample-barcoded 5' primer, a second PCR ran about 6 to 11 cycles. In TCRdb, the 5' RACE reads were re-called with MiXCR into one record per CDR3 protein. The repertoire has around 1,000,000 distinct CDR3 sequences, about 23% of them found once; the top ten carry approximately 0.79%. These same data were also listed under a study on T cells of mothers and their children.

This TCR was sampled from a girl aged 2 to 9 in good health. The V gene is TRBV9, the J gene TRBJ2-2, with D possibly matching TRBD1 (5 bases). Material: blood. CDR3 in amino acids: CASSNPVNTIGDTGELFF. The CDR3 DNA is TGTGCCAGCAGCAACCCCGTCAATACCATAGGGGACACCGGGGAGCTGTTTTTT.